This is a list of T cell receptor beta chains from one sample in a study of T-cell reconstitution after alpha-beta-depleted transplantation in children. TCRdb re-called the PCR reads through MiXCR, storing one row per CDR3 protein. The sample has under 250,000 distinct CDR3 sequences; roughly 7% are singletons. The input for sequencing was PBMCs, taken before TCRalphabeta/CD19-depleted stem cell transplant. These receptor sequences come from a boy younger than 10 with acute lymphoblastic leukemia, due to receive a stem cell transplant. CDR3s include the opening cysteine and the closing phenylalanine or tryptophan. A D gene is named only where the DNA matches it firmly. Clone size appears in some rows only: once, few, many, or a class for an expanded clone.

j_call v_call clone_size cdr3_length d_call cdr3_nt cdr3_aa
TRBJ2-3 TRBV11-3 NA 16 NA TGTGCCAGCAGCACCCGGCTGGCGCATAGCACAGATACGCAGTATTTT CASSTRLAHSTDTQYF
TRBJ2-7 TRBV7-6 few 18 NA TGTGCCAGCAGCTTAGCAACCCCGGGTCCTTCGCCCCTTTACGAGCAGTACTTC CASSLATPGPSPLYEQYF
TRBJ2-1 TRBV20-1 many 15 TRBD2 TGCAGTGCTGGTGCGGGACTAGTAAGTTACAATGAGCAGTTCTTC CSAGAGLVSYNEQFF
TRBJ2-3 TRBV28 NA 14 TRBD1 TGTGCCAGCAGTAGGACAGGGGGCGCCGATACGCAGTATTTT CASSRTGGADTQYF
TRBJ2-3 TRBV7-2 many 15 NA TGTGCCAGCAGCTTAGAAATCCGGCCGATCGATACGCAGTATTTT CASSLEIRPIDTQYF
TRBJ1-2 TRBV29-1 many 12 TRBD1 TGCAGCGTTGTGGGACAGGGCTATGGCTACACCTTC CSVVGQGYGYTF
TRBJ2-7 TRBV4-3 few 16 NA TGCGCCAGCAGCCAAGATCTCTGGCTAGGGGGCTACGAGCAGTACTTC CASSQDLWLGGYEQYF
TRBJ1-2 TRBV7-9 NA 12 NA TGTGCCAGCAGCTTAACGGGTCCGGGCTACACCTTC CASSLTGPGYTF
TRBJ2-2 TRBV4-3 many 15 NA TGCGCCAGCAGCCAAGATCGAGGAGGGAACGGGGAGCTGTTTTTT CASSQDRGGNGELFF
TRBJ2-6 TRBV27 NA 16 NA TGTGCCAGCAGCTTCATAGGGGGGTCTGGGGCCAACGTCCTGACTTTC CASSFIGGSGANVLTF
TRBJ1-1 TRBV12-3/TRBV12-4 many 14 NA TGTGCCAGTACCCAGGGAAATCTGAACACTGAAGCTTTCTTT CASTQGNLNTEAFF
TRBJ2-5 TRBV30 many 14 NA TGTGCCTGGAAAGTACAGATGGTCCAAGAGACCCAGTACTTC CAWKVQMVQETQYF
TRBJ2-2 TRBV5-6 NA 16 TRBD2 TGTGCCAGCAGCCCCAGGAGCGGGGGGTACACCGGGGAGCTGTTTTTT CASSPRSGGYTGELFF
TRBJ2-1 TRBV20-1 NA 21 NA TGCAGTGCTAGAGATCAAGGACAGGACCTCCCGTGGGGGGGGTTGTACAATGAGCAGTTCTTC CSARDQGQDLPWGGLYNEQFF
TRBJ2-6 TRBV9 many 14 NA TGTGCCAGCAGCGTAGCTTCCGGGGCCAACGTCCTGACTTTC CASSVASGANVLTF
TRBJ2-7 TRBV11-2 NA 15 NA TGTGCCAGCAGCTTAGCACCCGAAGGGGGCTACGAGCAGTACTTC CASSLAPEGGYEQYF
TRBJ1-1 TRBV2 NA 14 NA TGTGCCAGCACCCACCCGGGGGAGAACACTGAAGCTTTCTTT CASTHPGENTEAFF
TRBJ2-7 TRBV7-2 few 14 NA TGTGCCAGCAGCCAAATGTCCAGCGACTACGAGCAGTACTTC CASSQMSSDYEQYF
TRBJ2-2 TRBV27 many 12 NA TGTGCCAGCACACGATTCACCGGGGAGCTGTTTTTT CASTRFTGELFF
TRBJ2-1 TRBV7-2 many 16 TRBD2 TGTGCCAGCAGCCCCGGGTCGGGAGGGTACTACAATGAGCAGTTCTTC CASSPGSGGYYNEQFF